These T cell receptor beta chains were read from a single sample in a study of shared clonotypes between healthy human individuals. Assay: immunoSEQ multiplex PCR; the TCRdb copy retains only in-frame clones and omits some. The sample shows roughly 2 million clones, around 96% of them seen only once. The sample comprised naive CD8+ T cells sorted from blood. These receptors all stem from a man younger than 35 in good health. Both conserved end residues are part of each CDR3. A D gene is named only where the DNA matches it firmly. Clone size, where shown, is once, few, many, or a class for clones that have expanded.

v_gene: TRBV7-8
d_gene: -
abundance: -
j_gene: TRBJ2-5
CDR3aa: CASSPQGLQETQYF
CDR3nt: TGTGCCAGCAGCCCCCAGGGGCTCCAAGAGACCCAGTACTTC

v_gene: TRBV6-6
d_gene: TRBD1
abundance: -
j_gene: TRBJ2-3
CDR3aa: CASSYSDRGYTDTQYF
CDR3nt: TGTGCCAGCAGTTACTCTGACAGGGGGTACACAGATACGCAGTATTTT

v_gene: TRBV9
d_gene: -
abundance: -
j_gene: TRBJ1-5
CDR3aa: CASSVGFNQPQHF
CDR3nt: TGTGCCAGCAGCGTAGGCTTCAATCAGCCCCAGCATTTT

v_gene: TRBV4-3
d_gene: -
abundance: -
j_gene: TRBJ1-1
CDR3aa: CASFGARNTEAFF
CDR3nt: TGCGCCAGCTTTGGCGCCAGGAACACTGAAGCTTTCTTT

v_gene: TRBV2
d_gene: -
abundance: -
j_gene: TRBJ2-7
CDR3aa: CASSVWAGSSEQYF
CDR3nt: TGTGCCAGCAGTGTCTGGGCAGGGTCCAGCGAGCAGTACTTC

v_gene: TRBV30
d_gene: -
abundance: -
j_gene: TRBJ1-2
CDR3aa: CAWKSSGDYGYTF
CDR3nt: TGTGCCTGGAAATCATCAGGGGACTATGGCTACACCTTC

v_gene: TRBV5-1
d_gene: TRBD2
abundance: -
j_gene: TRBJ2-2
CDR3aa: CASSLAFSGGYTGELFF
CDR3nt: TGCGCCAGCAGCTTGGCCTTTAGCGGGGGGTACACCGGGGAGCTGTTTTTT

v_gene: TRBV7-9
d_gene: -
abundance: once
j_gene: TRBJ2-7
CDR3aa: CASSLPTLPGQYF
CDR3nt: TGTGCCAGCAGCCTACCGACTCTTCCCGGGCAGTACTTC

v_gene: TRBV5-4
d_gene: TRBD1
abundance: -
j_gene: TRBJ2-7
CDR3aa: CASSLGQGASYEQYF
CDR3nt: TGTGCCAGCAGCTTGGGACAGGGGGCGTCCTACGAGCAGTACTTC

v_gene: TRBV28
d_gene: -
abundance: -
j_gene: TRBJ2-7
CDR3aa: CASSFGTGLSYEQYF
CDR3nt: TGTGCCAGCAGTTTCGGTACAGGGCTCTCCTACGAGCAGTACTTC

v_gene: TRBV5-1
d_gene: TRBD1
abundance: -
j_gene: TRBJ2-7
CDR3aa: CASSYYRGPAYEQYF
CDR3nt: TGCGCCAGCAGCTACTACAGGGGGCCAGCCTACGAGCAGTACTTC

v_gene: TRBV6-1
d_gene: TRBD1
abundance: -
j_gene: TRBJ2-7
CDR3aa: CASSPTGSAYEQYF
CDR3nt: TGTGCCAGCAGCCCGACAGGGTCTGCCTACGAGCAGTACTTC

v_gene: TRBV5-6
d_gene: TRBD1
abundance: -
j_gene: TRBJ2-1
CDR3aa: CASSLTWDSYNEQFF
CDR3nt: TGTGCCAGCAGCTTGACCTGGGACAGCTACAATGAGCAGTTCTTC

v_gene: TRBV7-6
d_gene: -
abundance: once
j_gene: TRBJ1-1
CDR3aa: CASSLGGAGTEAFF
CDR3nt: TGTGCCAGCAGCTTAGGGGGGGCAGGCACTGAAGCTTTCTTT

v_gene: TRBV9
d_gene: -
abundance: -
j_gene: TRBJ2-3
CDR3aa: CASSSPPAGVDTDTQYF
CDR3nt: TGTGCCAGCAGCTCCCCTCCGGCAGGGGTGGACACAGATACGCAGTATTTT

v_gene: TRBV4-1
d_gene: -
abundance: -
j_gene: TRBJ2-7
CDR3aa: CASSQEGRGPYEQYF
CDR3nt: TGCGCCAGCAGCCAAGAAGGTAGGGGCCCCTACGAGCAGTACTTC

v_gene: TRBV4-1
d_gene: -
abundance: -
j_gene: TRBJ2-2
CDR3aa: CASSQVASGDTGELFF
CDR3nt: TGCGCCAGCAGCCAAGTTGCCAGCGGAGACACCGGGGAGCTGTTTTTT

v_gene: TRBV15
d_gene: TRBD2
abundance: once
j_gene: TRBJ2-3
CDR3aa: CATSEIAGAADTQYF
CDR3nt: TGTGCCACCAGCGAAATAGCGGGAGCAGCAGATACGCAGTATTTT

v_gene: TRBV6-6
d_gene: -
abundance: -
j_gene: TRBJ1-2
CDR3aa: CASRAPSGYTF
CDR3nt: TGTGCCAGCAGGGCTCCTTCAGGCTACACCTTC

v_gene: TRBV5-6
d_gene: -
abundance: -
j_gene: TRBJ1-5
CDR3aa: CASSLKGYHLNQPQHF
CDR3nt: TGTGCCAGCAGCTTAAAGGGCTACCACCTCAATCAGCCCCAGCATTTT

v_gene: TRBV30
d_gene: -
abundance: -
j_gene: TRBJ2-1
CDR3aa: CAWSELSSYNEQFF
CDR3nt: TGTGCCTGGAGTGAACTGAGCTCCTACAATGAGCAGTTCTTC

v_gene: TRBV4-1
d_gene: TRBD1
abundance: once
j_gene: TRBJ2-5
CDR3aa: CASSQIGTEETQYF
CDR3nt: TGCGCCAGCAGCCAAATCGGGACAGAAGAGACCCAGTACTTC

v_gene: TRBV27
d_gene: TRBD1
abundance: few
j_gene: TRBJ2-5
CDR3aa: CASSQQGAQKETQYF
CDR3nt: TGTGCCAGCAGTCAGCAGGGGGCGCAGAAAGAGACCCAGTACTTC

v_gene: TRBV4-3
d_gene: TRBD1
abundance: -
j_gene: TRBJ1-2
CDR3aa: CASSQDPDREGYGYTF
CDR3nt: TGCGCCAGCAGCCAAGACCCAGACAGGGAGGGCTATGGCTACACCTTC

v_gene: TRBV9
d_gene: TRBD2
abundance: -
j_gene: TRBJ2-5
CDR3aa: CASSVAGGPQETQYF
CDR3nt: TGTGCCAGCAGCGTAGCGGGGGGACCCCAAGAGACCCAGTACTTC

v_gene: TRBV6-6
d_gene: -
abundance: -
j_gene: TRBJ1-1
CDR3aa: CASSPRAGLNTEAFF
CDR3nt: TGTGCCAGCAGTCCCAGGGCAGGGCTGAACACTGAAGCTTTCTTT

v_gene: TRBV19
d_gene: -
abundance: few
j_gene: TRBJ2-7
CDR3aa: CASSPGGYEQYF
CDR3nt: TGTGCCAGTAGTCCGGGCGGCTACGAGCAGTACTTC

v_gene: TRBV5-1
d_gene: TRBD1
abundance: -
j_gene: TRBJ1-2
CDR3aa: CASSWDRINYGYTF
CDR3nt: TGCGCCAGCAGCTGGGACAGGATCAACTATGGCTACACCTTC

v_gene: TRBV7-8
d_gene: -
abundance: -
j_gene: TRBJ1-5
CDR3aa: CASSLEGGRASNQPQHF
CDR3nt: TGTGCCAGCAGCTTAGAGGGGGGGAGGGCTAGCAATCAGCCCCAGCATTTT

v_gene: TRBV5-1
d_gene: TRBD1
abundance: -
j_gene: TRBJ1-1
CDR3aa: CASSPPGQGGTEAFF
CDR3nt: TGCGCCAGCAGCCCCCCCGGACAGGGCGGCACTGAAGCTTTCTTT

v_gene: TRBV4-1
d_gene: -
abundance: -
j_gene: TRBJ2-5
CDR3aa: CASSQIGAEETQYF
CDR3nt: TGCGCCAGCAGCCAAATAGGGGCAGAGGAGACCCAGTACTTC

v_gene: TRBV28
d_gene: -
abundance: -
j_gene: TRBJ2-1
CDR3aa: CASSLAQHNEQFF
CDR3nt: TGTGCCAGCAGTTTGGCACAGCACAATGAGCAGTTCTTC

v_gene: TRBV4-2
d_gene: TRBD1
abundance: -
j_gene: TRBJ2-6
CDR3aa: CASSDRDRVTGANVLTF
CDR3nt: TGTGCCAGCAGCGACCGGGACAGGGTGACTGGGGCCAACGTCCTGACTTTC

v_gene: TRBV9
d_gene: -
abundance: -
j_gene: TRBJ2-7
CDR3aa: CASSVAWGSEQYF
CDR3nt: TGTGCCAGCAGCGTAGCCTGGGGGAGCGAGCAGTACTTC

v_gene: TRBV21-1
d_gene: -
abundance: -
j_gene: TRBJ2-2
CDR3aa: CASSKGKVAGELFF
CDR3nt: TGTGCCAGCAGCAAAGGAAAAGTCGCCGGGGAGCTGTTTTTT

v_gene: TRBV29-1
d_gene: -
abundance: -
j_gene: TRBJ1-1
CDR3aa: CSVEAAESEPFF
CDR3nt: TGCAGCGTTGAAGCGGCAGAGTCTGAACCTTTCTTT

v_gene: TRBV27
d_gene: TRBD1
abundance: -
j_gene: TRBJ1-2
CDR3aa: CASSPGTGRADGYTF
CDR3nt: TGTGCCAGCAGTCCCGGGACAGGGAGAGCGGATGGCTACACCTTC

v_gene: TRBV30
d_gene: -
abundance: -
j_gene: TRBJ2-2
CDR3aa: CAWSVMAGSNTGELFF
CDR3nt: TGTGCCTGGAGTGTTATGGCCGGGTCGAACACCGGGGAGCTGTTTTTT

v_gene: TRBV7-9
d_gene: TRBD1
abundance: -
j_gene: TRBJ1-2
CDR3aa: CASSLQRQGADYGYTF
CDR3nt: TGTGCCAGCAGCCTACAAAGACAGGGGGCTGACTATGGCTACACCTTC

v_gene: TRBV7-9
d_gene: -
abundance: once
j_gene: TRBJ2-7
CDR3aa: CASSPSQGSRVNEQYF
CDR3nt: TGTGCCAGCAGCCCCTCTCAGGGGTCCCGGGTAAACGAGCAGTACTTC

v_gene: TRBV6-1
d_gene: TRBD2
abundance: -
j_gene: TRBJ2-2
CDR3aa: CASGGAGELFF
CDR3nt: TGTGCCTCCGGGGGGGCCGGGGAGCTGTTTTTT

v_gene: TRBV5-6
d_gene: -
abundance: -
j_gene: TRBJ2-7
CDR3aa: CASSSTVVGEQYF
CDR3nt: TGTGCCAGCAGCTCCACGGTTGTAGGCGAGCAGTACTTC

v_gene: TRBV7-9
d_gene: TRBD1
abundance: few
j_gene: TRBJ1-2
CDR3aa: CATNVPQGAIYGYTF
CDR3nt: TGTGCCACCAACGTACCTCAGGGGGCAATCTATGGCTACACCTTC

v_gene: TRBV30
d_gene: TRBD1
abundance: -
j_gene: TRBJ2-3
CDR3aa: CAWNSGQGTDTQYF
CDR3nt: TGTGCCTGGAATTCGGGACAGGGGACAGATACGCAGTATTTT

v_gene: TRBV2
d_gene: -
abundance: -
j_gene: TRBJ1-1
CDR3aa: CASEFGRLNTEAFF
CDR3nt: TGTGCCAGCGAGTTCGGCAGACTGAACACTGAAGCTTTCTTT

v_gene: TRBV4-1
d_gene: TRBD1
abundance: -
j_gene: TRBJ2-4
CDR3aa: CASSDRQGYHIQYF
CDR3nt: TGCGCCAGCAGCGATAGACAGGGGTACCACATTCAGTACTTC

v_gene: TRBV7-9
d_gene: TRBD2
abundance: -
j_gene: TRBJ2-7
CDR3aa: CAVRTTGGVHEQYF
CDR3nt: TGTGCCGTACGCACTACGGGAGGGGTCCACGAGCAGTACTTC

v_gene: TRBV6-1
d_gene: -
abundance: -
j_gene: TRBJ1-4
CDR3aa: CATTEGTNEKLFF
CDR3nt: TGTGCCACCACGGAAGGAACTAATGAAAAACTGTTTTTT

v_gene: TRBV6-1
d_gene: -
abundance: once
j_gene: TRBJ2-7
CDR3aa: CASSESVTGAYEQYF
CDR3nt: TGTGCCAGCAGTGAATCAGTGACAGGAGCCTACGAGCAGTACTTC

v_gene: TRBV27
d_gene: -
abundance: -
j_gene: TRBJ2-7
CDR3aa: CASSPYPYGVDEQYF
CDR3nt: TGTGCCAGCAGCCCGTACCCCTACGGGGTTGACGAGCAGTACTTC

v_gene: TRBV5-6
d_gene: -
abundance: -
j_gene: TRBJ1-6
CDR3aa: CASSLVRGTGNSPLHF
CDR3nt: TGTGCCAGCAGCTTGGTTAGAGGCACAGGAAACTCACCCCTCCACTTT

v_gene: TRBV28
d_gene: -
abundance: -
j_gene: TRBJ1-1
CDR3aa: CASSLEYTEAFF
CDR3nt: TGTGCCAGCAGTCTAGAGTACACTGAAGCTTTCTTT

v_gene: TRBV2
d_gene: TRBD1
abundance: -
j_gene: TRBJ2-5
CDR3aa: CASSVPGQGTSETQYF
CDR3nt: TGTGCCAGCAGTGTACCGGGACAGGGGACATCGGAGACCCAGTACTTC

v_gene: TRBV11-3
d_gene: TRBD1
abundance: once
j_gene: TRBJ2-7
CDR3aa: CASSWGTGDEQYF
CDR3nt: TGTGCCAGCAGCTGGGGGACAGGCGACGAGCAGTACTTC